This T cell receptor beta chain was retrieved from a study of cytomegalovirus exposure and HLA in healthy donors (dated by TCRdb to 2016 to 2017). Regarding the complete study: An earlier analysis of 587 of the donors reported more than 250 Gb of sequence data and 117 million unique TCR beta sequences from around 200 million T cells. An early release covering roughly 600 HLA-typed donors comprised approximately 290 gigabases of sequencing data and about 90 million unique TCR sequences. Among the roughly 380 genotyped donors, approximately 81% belonged to the genetic ancestry cluster associated with self-reported Caucasian donors. The aim of the study was to test whether cataloging public T cell receptors could identify signatures of past pathogen exposure. The study profiled the T cell repertoires of about 640 subjects by immunosequencing and related them to cytomegalovirus serostatus. A separate validation cohort of roughly 110 different subjects was used in addition to the roughly 700-subject first cohort. To predict cytomegalovirus infection status, the study combined high-throughput TCR immunosequencing, statistical association of individual TCRs with disease status, and machine learning. In a later analysis, previously published TCR beta repertoires from roughly 710 donors were re-analyzed and high-resolution HLA genotyping was added so that TCR occurrence patterns could be studied. Rather than using new phenotypic data, the later analysis identified candidate immune exposures from TCR beta sequences and from how often those sequences occurred across donors. An earlier analysis of roughly 600 of the donors used high-throughput TCR beta sequencing to judge whether each TCR beta V gene segment behaved as functional or pseudogenic. Donor age, sex, ethnicity and CMV serostatus were compiled together with the repertoire data. In a later genetic analysis, genome-wide SNP genotypes for about three fifths of the roughly 670 donors were used, and that subset was treated as a discovery cohort. All discovery cohort repertoires had been generated on a single sequencing platform. HLA typing covered class I and class II loci at four-digit resolution. The number of donors typed differed by locus, with 629-630 for A, B, C, DRB1 and DQB1, around 520 for DQA1, approximately 570 for DPA1, and around 430 for DPB1. Roughly 5 DR-DQ haplotypes were handled as single units for association and clustering, since linkage in the cohort was strong. Among several hundred genotyped donors of the cohort, an average of roughly 230,000 unique TCR beta nucleotide sequences was sequenced per donor, of which 15% to 20% were non-productive.

Broad study findings and their caveats: In a later genetic analysis, fewer N-insertions in productive TCRs were reported among donors in an Asian-associated ancestry cluster than the roughly 700-donor mean. The study gave a list of over 150 TCR beta chains associated with cytomegalovirus. According to a later analysis, most CMV-associated TCR beta chains appeared to be HLA-restricted, and the HLA associations seemed to be driven largely by CMV exposure. Because counts were too low, 15 to 20 rarely observed V segments, including chromosome 9 orphons, were excluded from the earlier analysis of 587 of the donors. In a later analysis, the rate of TCR association differed among HLA loci, with DRB1 alleles having the most associated TCRs and HLA-C alleles having the fewest. The classifier was reported to diagnose cytomegalovirus status with high specificity and sensitivity in both the original and validation cohorts. In a later analysis, some 17,000 TCR beta sequences were associated with specific HLA alleles at a false discovery rate of 0.05. Immune exposure information for the cohort was limited to CMV serostatus. Presence/absence analyses assumed roughly uniform sequencing depth across donors, an assumption that may not hold. Some IMGT-functional V segments, including TRBV6-2 and TRBV6-3, could not be told apart with the 87-base-pair reads, so those segments were excluded. A later analysis reported that several top co-occurrence clusters appeared linked to parvovirus B19, influenza, CMV and Epstein-Barr virus. According to the authors, the approach could potentially be generalized to other disease states and immunological phenotypes. A further reported finding was that TCR beta sequences accurately predicted the HLA-A and HLA-B alleles for most subjects in the first cohort. The sequencing pipeline was judged likely to have produced a cluster of highly shared sequence variants as a technical artifact. Three of the identified cytomegalovirus-associated TCR beta chains were confirmed in vitro to be specific for cytomegalovirus antigens. An earlier analysis of 450 to 750 of the donors showed that most TCR beta V segments appeared in productive rearrangements either about 87% or about 30% of the time, which broadly matched IMGT annotations. Compared with equally common non-associated chains, HLA-associated TCR beta chains in a later analysis were more clonally expanded and had lower generation probabilities. Most TCR sequences were seen in very few donors, while some public TCRs were found in many individuals. Linkage disequilibrium might explain the correlated functional status among segregating V segments, but an unknown experimental factor could not be ruled out. An association between a missense DCLRE1C variant and V-gene and J-gene trimming of TCR beta chains was found in a later genetic analysis and replicated in an independent cohort. When HLA alleles, especially DR and DQ, strongly co-occurred, TCR associations were difficult to assign to individual alleles. In this cohort, only TCR beta chains were sequenced, and detectable features were limited by the absence of alpha or paired-chain data. Because HLA typing was missing for some donors at each locus, association tests included only the typed subset.

This clone was picked up one time. It has no known antigen specificity. Qualities for individual bases were not recorded, and no much larger clone is one base off. Including the terminal cysteine and phenylalanine, the CDR3 comprises 14 residues. The CDR3 DNA has 42 bases and is translated from base 1. The germline V gene yields ENHRY for CDR1 and SYGVKD for CDR2. V ends up 6 bases short and J 3 bases short, with an unmatched junction base count of 2. The cohort comprised hundreds of healthy bone marrow donors. All cohort members were sampled while nominally healthy, although unrecorded immune exposures were likely present. The donor tested CMV seronegative and was one of the 352 seronegative cohort members. A peripheral blood sample was collected from each donor, and TCR beta sequencing was performed on peripheral blood mononuclear cells. Genomic DNA was extracted from the blood cell samples with the Qiagen DNeasy Blood Extraction Kit.

The method behind the library was the immunoSEQ multiplex PCR assay. For the multiplex PCR, a mixture combining 60 forward primers for TCR Vbeta segments and 13 reverse primers for TCR Jbeta segments was used. A multiplex PCR assay on genomic DNA amplified the CDR3 region of rearranged TCR beta genes. The amplified TCR beta libraries were sequenced on the Illumina HiSeq System as 87-base-pair reads. Per the source publication's procedure: A later analysis counted 75 million to 100 million unique TCR beta chains across the 550 to 750 repertoires, and around 12 million of these chains were shared by at least two donors. To remove PCR and sequencing errors, raw reads were error-corrected and collapsed into unique sequences using a nearest-neighbor algorithm that merged closely related sequences. V, D and J gene segments were assigned by aligning CDR3 sequences to IMGT reference sequences. Each retained sequence needed at least a six-nucleotide match to both a V gene segment and a J gene segment. Rearrangements were called productive when the CDR3 lacked stop codons and stayed in frame with V and J; all others were non-productive. Following IMGT convention, CDR3 was defined as the stretch from the second conserved V-encoded cysteine to the conserved J-encoded phenylalanine. The earlier analysis of 500 to 650 of the donors excluded any sequence lacking an unambiguous match to a single V gene segment. In an earlier analysis of 587 of the donors, a V segment was called functional when productive rearrangements were above 56.7%, and segregating when the standard deviation between donors exceeded 5%. To diagnose cytomegalovirus status from the catalog of TCR beta chain sequences, a statistical classification framework was built. In a later analysis, TCR nucleotide sequences were compared against IMGT/GENE-DB human TR gene sequences so that V and J genes could be assigned. A later analysis assigned CDR3 sequences and most-parsimonious VDJ recombination scenarios with the TCRdist pipeline. A later analysis defined each TCR beta chain by its CDR3 amino acid sequence plus V-gene family, and excluded reads lacking a unique V-gene family. As a way to deal with suspected cross-contamination and a sequencing artifact, a later analysis dropped approximately 590 nucleotide sequences that were highly shared and had low generation probability. In a later analysis, a clonal expansion index was calculated for each public chain from normalized within-repertoire ranks of inferred template counts. In a later analysis, generation probabilities were computed using a VDJ recombination model fitted to out-of-frame rearrangements, and the results were checked against IGoR. Hypergeometric tests were used in a later analysis to score TCR-TCR, TCR-HLA and TCR-CMV co-occurrence, with a repertoire-size bias correction applied to the TCR pairs. A later analysis estimated false discovery rates by permuting HLA or CMV assignments 20 times. In a later analysis, co-occurring TCRs were grouped using DBSCAN, with TCRdist sequence similarity added in when clustering inside HLA-allele-positive subsets. Repertoires with fewer than 30,000 or more than 120,000 public chains, plus five repertoires with anomalous nucleotide sharing, were excluded from co-occurrence clustering. As stored in TCRdb, this immuneACCESS dataset retains in-frame rearrangements with V and J assigned. A fraction of the clones does not appear; measured against another copy, unresolved V genes explain less than half of the discrepancy, and the remainder lacks a known reason. The V and J calls and clone size were taken over from that table, and D and trimming were inferred from the DNA. Here the sample has about 180,000 clones; around 78% occur a single time. Of the sample, 1.5% to 2% falls within the top ten clones.

The V gene is TRBV10-3 and the J gene is TRBJ2-7, with 13 bases in between that match TRBD2. The clonotype was recovered from a man younger than 35 in good health and CMV-seronegative. The sequencing input was PBMCs. The nucleotide sequence is TGTGCCATCAGGGGGACTAGCGGGGACTACGAGCAGTACTTC. This sequence encodes CAIRGTSGDYEQYF.